A selection of T cell receptor beta chains follows, all from one sample in a study of T cells in Graves' hyperthyroidism and ophthalmopathy. TCRdb re-derived calls from the multiplex PCR reads in MiXCR, one entry per CDR3 protein. The sample lists a few hundred thousand distinct CDR3 sequences; 15% to 18% were seen once. The sequencing sample was made of blood. These receptors were collected from a woman aged 25 to 39 with Graves' hyperthyroidism. Both conserved end residues are part of each CDR3. The order of the fields is D gene, V gene, J gene, clone size, CDR3 protein, CDR3 DNA. The D gene is left open where the match is weak. Not every row has a clone size; where given, it reads once, few, many or a size class.

D: -
V: TRBV5-6
J: TRBJ1-3
size: -
CDR3: CASNLWGGNSGNTIYF
DNA: TGTGCCAGCAACTTGTGGGGAGGTAACTCTGGAAACACCATATATTTT

D: -
V: TRBV12-3/TRBV12-4
J: TRBJ2-2
size: many
CDR3: CASSLGGGTGELFF
DNA: TGTGCCAGCAGCTTAGGCGGCGGGACCGGGGAGCTGTTTTTT

D: -
V: TRBV6-1
J: TRBJ2-7
size: -
CDR3: CASSRRDLSSYEQYF
DNA: TGTGCCAGCAGCCGTCGGGACCTAAGCTCCTACGAGCAGTACTTC

D: TRBD2
V: TRBV12-3/TRBV12-4
J: TRBJ2-5
size: -
CDR3: CASSSALAGKETQYF
DNA: TGTGCCAGCAGTTCTGCACTAGCGGGAAAAGAGACCCAGTACTTC

D: -
V: TRBV11-3
J: TRBJ1-6
size: -
CDR3: CASSNGGAGPLHF
DNA: TGTGCCAGCAGCAACGGGGGCGCCGGACCCCTCCACTTT

D: TRBD2
V: TRBV29-1
J: TRBJ2-7
size: many
CDR3: CSVIRLAGSYEQYF
DNA: TGCAGCGTTATCCGACTAGCGGGATCCTACGAGCAGTACTTC

D: -
V: TRBV7-9
J: TRBJ1-6
size: many
CDR3: CASSPLEGSPLHF
DNA: TGTGCCAGCAGCCCCCTGGAGGGTTCACCCCTCCACTTT

D: -
V: TRBV3-1
J: TRBJ2-4
size: many
CDR3: CASSANWENKNIQYF
DNA: TGTGCCAGCAGCGCGAACTGGGAAAACAAAAACATTCAGTACTTC

D: -
V: TRBV9
J: TRBJ2-3
size: many
CDR3: CASSPRTTQSTDTQYF
DNA: TGTGCCAGCAGCCCACGGACTACCCAAAGCACAGATACGCAGTATTTT

D: TRBD1
V: TRBV7-6
J: TRBJ2-2
size: -
CDR3: CASAGGWNTGELFF
DNA: TGTGCCAGCGCAGGGGGCTGGAACACCGGGGAGCTGTTTTTT

D: TRBD2
V: TRBV28
J: TRBJ2-1
size: many
CDR3: CASSLLEASGRNEQFF
DNA: TGTGCCAGCAGTTTATTAGAGGCTAGCGGGAGGAATGAGCAGTTCTTC

D: -
V: TRBV6-1
J: TRBJ1-2
size: many
CDR3: CASSLQGRGGYTF
DNA: TGTGCCAGCAGTTTACAAGGAAGGGGCGGCTACACCTTC

D: -
V: TRBV28
J: TRBJ1-5
size: -
CDR3: CASKHRGAYSNRPQHF
DNA: TGTGCCAGCAAACACCGGGGAGCGTATAGCAATCGGCCCCAGCATTTT

D: -
V: TRBV20-1
J: TRBJ2-7
size: many
CDR3: CSATGNPEEQYF
DNA: TGCAGTGCAACGGGGAATCCTGAGGAGCAGTACTTC

D: TRBD1
V: TRBV19
J: TRBJ2-7
size: -
CDR3: CASGTGGNEQYF
DNA: TGTGCCAGTGGGACAGGGGGAAATGAGCAGTACTTC

D: TRBD1
V: TRBV20-1
J: TRBJ2-7
size: many
CDR3: CSAYGQGADEQYF
DNA: TGCAGTGCTTACGGACAGGGGGCGGATGAGCAGTACTTC

D: -
V: TRBV18
J: TRBJ1-1
size: many
CDR3: CASSPLQNTEAFF
DNA: TGTGCCAGCTCACCCCTACAGAACACTGAAGCTTTCTTT

D: -
V: TRBV29-1
J: TRBJ2-7
size: many
CDR3: CSVETKSYEQYF
DNA: TGCAGCGTTGAGACAAAATCCTACGAGCAGTACTTC

D: TRBD1
V: TRBV6-6
J: TRBJ2-7
size: many
CDR3: CASSYSGDRVSYEQYF
DNA: TGTGCCAGCAGTTACAGTGGGGACAGGGTGTCCTACGAGCAGTACTTC

D: -
V: TRBV6-2/TRBV6-3
J: TRBJ2-4
size: many
CDR3: CASSYFRGQNIQYF
DNA: TGTGCCAGCAGTTACTTCCGGGGGCAAAACATTCAGTACTTC

D: -
V: TRBV6-2/TRBV6-3
J: TRBJ2-4
size: -
CDR3: CASSQTDNIQYF
DNA: TGTGCCAGCAGTCAGACCGACAACATTCAGTACTTC

D: -
V: TRBV7-2
J: TRBJ2-7
size: many
CDR3: CASSLEGALTTTYEQYF
DNA: TGTGCCAGCAGCTTAGAGGGTGCGCTAACTACCACCTACGAGCAGTACTTC

D: TRBD2
V: TRBV7-3
J: TRBJ2-1
size: many
CDR3: CASSEGLARLNEQFF
DNA: TGTGCCAGCAGCGAGGGACTAGCACGACTTAATGAGCAGTTCTTC

D: TRBD1
V: TRBV4-3
J: TRBJ2-5
size: -
CDR3: CASSRGTGVGETQYF
DNA: TGCGCCAGCAGCCGGGGGACAGGGGTAGGAGAGACCCAGTACTTC

D: -
V: TRBV28
J: TRBJ2-7
size: -
CDR3: CASSPPLMSEQYF
DNA: TGTGCCAGCAGTCCTCCATTAATGAGTGAGCAGTACTTC

D: TRBD2
V: TRBV13
J: TRBJ2-2
size: -
CDR3: CASSGDYPTGELFF
DNA: TGTGCCAGCAGCGGGGACTACCCCACCGGGGAGCTGTTTTTT

D: TRBD1
V: TRBV18
J: TRBJ2-7
size: many
CDR3: CASSPGTGEDEQYF
DNA: TGTGCCAGCTCACCCGGGACAGGGGAAGACGAGCAGTACTTC

D: -
V: TRBV3-1
J: TRBJ1-3
size: many
CDR3: CASSQQGGGNTIYF
DNA: TGTGCCAGCAGCCAGCAGGGTGGCGGAAACACCATATATTTT

D: TRBD2
V: TRBV24-1
J: TRBJ2-1
size: few
CDR3: CATSDFKAGDEQFF
DNA: TGTGCCACCAGTGATTTTAAAGCGGGAGACGAGCAGTTCTTC

D: TRBD1
V: TRBV14
J: TRBJ1-1
size: few
CDR3: CASSRTGMDTEAFF
DNA: TGTGCCAGCAGCCGGACAGGGATGGACACTGAAGCTTTCTTT

D: -
V: TRBV2
J: TRBJ1-1
size: many
CDR3: CASEGFTEAFF
DNA: TGTGCCAGCGAGGGGTTCACTGAAGCTTTCTTT

D: -
V: TRBV5-1
J: TRBJ1-6
size: many
CDR3: CASSQNLHRLYDSPLHF
DNA: TGCGCCAGCAGCCAGAATCTTCACCGGCTGTATGATTCACCCCTCCACTTT

D: -
V: TRBV6-1
J: TRBJ2-7
size: -
CDR3: CASGSRVSYEQYF
DNA: TGTGCCAGCGGGAGCAGGGTCTCCTACGAGCAGTACTTC

D: TRBD1
V: TRBV7-9
J: TRBJ2-3
size: -
CDR3: CASSLAAGGVDTQYF
DNA: TGTGCCAGCAGCTTAGCGGCAGGGGGCGTAGATACGCAGTATTTT

D: -
V: TRBV11-2
J: TRBJ1-4
size: few
CDR3: CASSLFRSTNEKLFF
DNA: TGTGCCAGCAGCTTATTTAGGTCAACTAATGAAAAACTGTTTTTT

D: TRBD1
V: TRBV28
J: TRBJ2-5
size: once
CDR3: CASSSPRTGSLETQYF
DNA: TGTGCCAGCAGTTCCCCACGGACAGGAAGCTTAGAGACCCAGTACTTC

D: TRBD1
V: TRBV2
J: TRBJ2-7
size: -
CDR3: CASSSPGQRSYERYF
DNA: TGTGCCAGCAGCTCTCCGGGACAGCGATCCTACGAGCGGTACTTC

D: -
V: TRBV12-3/TRBV12-4
J: TRBJ2-5
size: -
CDR3: CASSLEAKETQYF
DNA: TGTGCCAGCAGTTTAGAGGCCAAAGAGACCCAGTACTTC

D: -
V: TRBV27
J: TRBJ1-1
size: many
CDR3: CASRLFLNTEAFF
DNA: TGTGCCAGCCGCCTGTTCCTGAACACTGAAGCTTTCTTT

D: TRBD1
V: TRBV5-8
J: TRBJ2-5
size: -
CDR3: CRSRQGAQETQYF
DNA: TGCCGTAGTAGGCAGGGGGCCCAGGAGACCCAGTACTTC

D: -
V: TRBV11-3
J: TRBJ2-1
size: -
CDR3: CASRRGTEYNEQFF
DNA: TGTGCCAGCAGGAGAGGGACGGAATACAATGAGCAGTTCTTC

D: TRBD2
V: TRBV18
J: TRBJ2-2
size: few
CDR3: CASSPWLAGEGELFF
DNA: TGTGCCAGCTCACCATGGCTAGCGGGTGAAGGGGAGCTGTTTTTT

D: -
V: TRBV5-1
J: TRBJ2-5
size: many
CDR3: CASTPFWGDVRETQYF
DNA: TGCGCCAGCACCCCCTTCTGGGGGGACGTAAGAGAGACCCAGTACTTC

D: -
V: TRBV7-9
J: TRBJ1-2
size: -
CDR3: CASSLEQGYGYTF
DNA: TGTGCCAGCAGCTTAGAACAGGGCTATGGCTACACCTTC

D: TRBD1
V: TRBV28
J: TRBJ2-7
size: many
CDR3: CASRNRGEQYF
DNA: TGTGCCAGCAGGAACAGGGGCGAGCAGTACTTC

D: -
V: TRBV5-1
J: TRBJ2-1
size: many
CDR3: CASSFGGAHNEQFF
DNA: TGCGCCAGCAGCTTCGGGGGCGCGCACAATGAGCAGTTCTTC

D: -
V: TRBV30
J: TRBJ2-2
size: many
CDR3: CAWSRAVRSTGELFF
DNA: TGTGCCTGGAGTAGGGCAGTGAGAAGCACCGGGGAGCTGTTTTTT

D: -
V: TRBV20-1
J: TRBJ2-7
size: many
CDR3: CSANRDQTYEQYF
DNA: TGCAGTGCTAACCGGGACCAGACCTACGAGCAGTACTTC

D: TRBD2
V: TRBV25-1
J: TRBJ2-1
size: -
CDR3: CASSREGRYNEQFF
DNA: TGTGCCAGCAGCCGGGAGGGCCGGTACAATGAGCAGTTCTTC

D: -
V: TRBV3-1
J: TRBJ2-6
size: -
CDR3: CASSAVAGANVLTF
DNA: TGTGCCAGCTCGGCAGTCGCCGGGGCCAACGTCCTGACTTTC

D: -
V: TRBV3-1
J: TRBJ2-2
size: many
CDR3: CASSSGRGNTGELFF
DNA: TGTGCCAGCAGCTCAGGGCGGGGCAACACCGGGGAGCTGTTTTTT

D: -
V: TRBV7-2
J: TRBJ2-7
size: many
CDR3: CASSFSTSLSYEQYF
DNA: TGTGCCAGCAGCTTTAGCACTTCCCTCTCCTACGAGCAGTACTTC

D: -
V: TRBV7-2
J: TRBJ2-1
size: -
CDR3: CASSLRGGFNNEQFF
DNA: TGTGCCAGCAGCTTACGAGGGGGGTTCAACAATGAGCAGTTCTTC

D: -
V: TRBV5-5
J: TRBJ2-1
size: -
CDR3: CASSLERNYYNEQFF
DNA: TGTGCCAGCAGCTTGGAGCGGAACTACTACAATGAGCAGTTCTTC

D: TRBD1
V: TRBV3-1
J: TRBJ1-1
size: few
CDR3: CASSQRGQGLNTEAFF
DNA: TGTGCCAGCAGCCAAAGAGGACAGGGGTTGAACACTGAAGCTTTCTTT

D: -
V: TRBV27
J: TRBJ2-1
size: many
CDR3: CASSVVLATYNEQFF
DNA: TGTGCCAGCAGTGTAGTCCTAGCAACCTACAATGAGCAGTTCTTC